A single sample is the source of the 28 T cell receptor beta chains below, sequenced in a study of glioma-infiltrating T cells after dendritic cell vaccination. Assay: immunoSEQ multiplex PCR; the TCRdb copy retains only in-frame clones and omits some. The data show about 100,000 clones, 75% to 85% seen once. Sample: blood, taken before dendritic cell vaccination. The receptors shown here come from a human donor with glioblastoma.

J is TRBJ1-6 and V is TRBV30, with D uncertain. Germline V lookup: CDR1 GTSNPN, CDR2 SVGIG (reference sequence). This CDR3 contains 15 residues. Trimming removed 3 bases from V and 2 bases from J, with 11 bases in between. This CDR3 reads CAWSAGGTYNSPLHF. As DNA, the CDR3 is TGTGCCTGGAGCGCCGGAGGGACCTATAATTCACCCCTCCACTTT.

This clone appeared a few times. The J gene is TRBJ2-7, the V gene TRBV7-2; D possibly corresponds to TRBD2 (5 bases). CDR3 length: 17 residues. The V gene's germline CDR1 is SGHTA and CDR2 FQGNSA. Trimming removed 1 base from V and 0 bases from J, with 16 bases in between. DNA of the CDR3: TGTGCCAGCAGCTTAGGATGGCTAGCCGCAAGCTCCTACGAGCAGTACTTC. It codes for CASSLGWLAASSYEQYF. Looking up the rest from reference TRBV7-2 and TRBJ2-7 gives the full variable domain: GAGVSQSPSNKVTEKGKDVELRCDPISGHTALYWYRQSLGQGLEFLIYFQGNSAPDKSGLPSDRFSAERTGGSVSTLTIQRTQQEDSAVYLCASSLGWLAASSYEQYFGPGTRLTVT.

V is TRBV19 and J is TRBJ2-1, with a possible D match to TRBD2 (6 bases). This CDR3 contains 13 residues. V was shortened by 4 bases and J by 6 bases, with 10 bases between the two germline ends. Germline V gene data show CDR1 as LNHDA and CDR2 as SQIVND (reference sequence). The CDR3 bases are TGTGCCAGTAGTAGGGCTAGCGCCAATGAGCAGTTCTTC. Protein sequence: CASSRASANEQFF.

The chain joins TRBV6-6 to TRBJ2-1; D may be TRBD1 (6 bases). This CDR3 region has 16 residues. Germline CDR1 MNHNY, CDR2 SVGAGI (reference sequence). V gave up 4 bases and J gave up 0 bases, with 13 bases separating them. This CDR3 is CASSSLQGSSYNEQFF. CDR3 nucleotide sequence: TGTGCCAGCAGTTCGTTACAGGGAAGCTCCTACAATGAGCAGTTCTTC.

This sequence joins TRBV6-1 and TRBJ2-7; 9 nucleotides align to TRBD2. With V trimmed by 0 bases and J by 1 base, 10 bases remained unmatched. This CDR3 region has 18 residues. Looked up from germline, CDR1 is MNHNS and CDR2 is SASEGT. The CDR3 region has the DNA TGTGCCAGCAGTGAAGCGGGGATAGCGGGAGTGGGTTCCTACGAGCAGTACTTC. Translating gives CASSEAGIAGVGSYEQYF.

The chain employs TRBV7-9 and TRBJ2-7; tentatively, D is TRBD1 (5 bases). There are 13 residues in the CDR3. Germline-derived CDR1 and CDR2 are SEHNR and FQNEAQ (reference sequence). Deletions cut 8 bases from V and 5 bases from J, with 16 bases between. Written as DNA, the CDR3 is TGTGCCAGCGGGGTAGGGGCGAGGAACGAGCAGTACTTC. It yields the protein CASGVGARNEQYF.

This clone appeared a single time. The chain combines TRBV18 with TRBJ2-7; 12 bases align to TRBD1. This CDR3 has 15 amino acids. Per germline, CDR1 KGHSH and CDR2 LQKENI. After removal of 6 bases from V and 4 bases from J, the junction contained 7 bases not matched to a gene. The CDR3 here is CASSPPGQGAYEQYF. CDR3 coding DNA: TGTGCCAGCTCCCCTCCGGGACAGGGGGCTTACGAGCAGTACTTC. Supplemented by reference TRBV18 and TRBJ2-7, the full variable domain reads NAGVMQNPRHLVRRRGQEARLRCSPMKGHSHVYWYRQLPEEGLKFMVYLQKENIIDESGMPKERFSAEFPKEGPSILRIQQVVRGDSAAYFCASSPPGQGAYEQYFGPGTRLTVT.

The rearrangement uses TRBV7-9 and TRBJ2-5, with D perhaps matching TRBD2 (6 bases). Trimming stripped 3 bases from V and 1 base from J, with 12 bases between. CDR1 and CDR2 from the germline V gene are SEHNR and FQNEAQ (reference sequence). The CDR3 is 15 residues long. CDR3 protein: CASSLYFGGQETQYF. The CDR3 DNA sequence: TGTGCCAGCAGCTTGTATTTCGGGGGCCAAGAGACCCAGTACTTC.

The rearrangement links TRBV7-9 to TRBJ2-5; 7 nucleotides agree with TRBD2. With V trimmed by 7 bases and J by 6 bases, 11 bases remained unmatched. CDR3 size: 14 residues. Looked up from germline, CDR1 is SEHNR and CDR2 is FQNEAQ (reference sequence). The CDR3 sequence: CASTISGGGKTQYF. In DNA, the CDR3 is TGTGCCAGCACCATATCTGGGGGGGGAAAGACCCAGTACTTC.

This clone was detected only once. The chain links TRBV7-2 to TRBJ2-3, with D perhaps TRBD1 (5 bases). Looked up from germline, CDR1 is SGHTA and CDR2 is FQGNSA. There are 14 residues in the CDR3. The V end lost 5 bases, the J end lost 2 bases, and 11 bases lay between the germline ends. The CDR3 DNA reads TGTGCCAGCAGCATGTGGGGCCCCACAGATACGCAGTATTTT. This gives the protein CASSMWGPTDTQYF.

The chain joins TRBV7-9 to TRBJ2-5; D is possibly TRBD2 (6 bases). CDR1 is SEHNR and CDR2 is FQNEAQ in the germline V gene (reference sequence). V dropped 1 base and J dropped 5 bases, with 20 bases sitting between them. This CDR3 spans 17 amino acids. The CDR3, as DNA: TGTGCCAGCAGCTTAGGCCTGCGGGACGGGGCAGGGGAGACCCAGTACTTC. Translated: CASSLGLRDGAGETQYF.

This sequence joins TRBV6-1 and TRBJ2-7; TRBD1 agrees at 7 bases. This CDR3 is built from 14 residues. In germline, CDR1 is MNHNS, CDR2 SASEGT. J lost 3 bases, V lost 6 bases, and 8 bases had no gene match. The CDR3 nucleotides are TGTGCCAGCAGCCTTACGACAGGGAACTACGAGCAGTACTTC. This translates into CASSLTTGNYEQYF.

V gene TRBV30 combines with J gene TRBJ1-2; D unclear. The CDR3 is made up of 13 amino acids. Germline V lookup: CDR1 GTSNPN, CDR2 SVGIG (reference sequence). Trimming removed 6 bases at V and 3 bases at J, with 14 bases between. CDR3 in DNA: TGTGCCTGCCTAGACGGTCGGGACTATGGCTACACCTTC. Amino acid sequence: CACLDGRDYGYTF.

The chain uses TRBV30 and TRBJ1-3; no definite D call. V was trimmed by 8 bases and J by 0 bases, leaving 14 bases between them. CDR1 GTSNPN and CDR2 SVGIG come from the germline V gene (reference sequence). The CDR3 covers 14 residues. CDR3 residues: CAGSGSFSGNTIYF. In DNA form, the CDR3 reads TGTGCCGGTTCCGGGTCCTTCTCTGGAAACACCATATATTTT.

This clone was found once. V and J are TRBV10-3 and TRBJ2-5; 12 nucleotides line up with TRBD2. The CDR3 loop spans 16 amino acids. Trimming cost V 4 bases and J 5 bases; bases outside gene matches: 8. Germline loops: CDR1 ENHRY, CDR2 SYGVKD. The CDR3 protein is CAISGGPSGGAETQYF. The CDR3 DNA reads as TGTGCCATCAGTGGGGGGCCTAGCGGGGGGGCGGAGACCCAGTACTTC.

The chain links TRBV11-2 to TRBJ2-3, with TRBD2 matching over 12 bases. CDR3 length equals 15 residues. Trimming cost V 8 bases and J 8 bases; bases outside gene matches: 11. Germline V gives CDR1 SGHAT, CDR2 FQNNGV. The CDR3 DNA is TGTGCCAGCCGCGGACTAGCGGGACGATGGGTTACGCAGTATTTT. Translation gives CASRGLAGRWVTQYF.

The rearrangement joins TRBV19 to TRBJ1-5, with D tentatively TRBD1 (6 bases). This CDR3 comprises 15 residues. The germline gives CDR1 LNHDA, CDR2 SQIVND (reference sequence). V lost 6 bases and J 5 bases, leaving 17 bases between the germline ends. For the CDR3, the DNA is TGTGCCAGTAGCACTAGGGGGGGGATAGATCAGCCCCAGCATTTT. This gives the protein CASSTRGGIDQPQHF.

This chain joins TRBV7-9 and TRBJ2-5, with a possible D match to TRBD2 (6 bases). This CDR3 spans 14 amino acids. Trimming took off 5 bases at V and 2 bases at J, with 12 bases between the two ends. CDR1 and CDR2 from the germline V gene are SEHNR and FQNEAQ (reference sequence). CDR3: CASSQSGPQETQYF. CDR3 nucleotides: TGTGCCAGCAGCCAAAGCGGGCCTCAAGAGACCCAGTACTTC.

This chain joins TRBV28 and TRBJ1-5; D perhaps matches TRBD1 (6 bases). The CDR3 totals 16 residues. The V gene's germline CDR1 is MDHEN and CDR2 SYDVKM. The ends were cut back, 1 base at V and 6 bases at J, with 16 bases in the middle. CDR3 sequence (DNA): TGTGCCAGCAGTTTATTTTCTGGGGGCACAGGTCAGCCCCAGCATTTT. This codes for CASSLFSGGTGQPQHF.

The chain joins TRBV28 to TRBJ2-6, with 9 bases fitting TRBD1. The CDR3 consists of 16 residues. V shed 6 bases, J shed 2 bases, and the junction held 5 bases outside the gene matches. Germline V gene lookup returns CDR1 MDHEN and CDR2 SYDVKM. In DNA form, the CDR3 reads TGTGCCAGCAGACCGGGACAGGGAACTGGGGCCAACGTCCTGACTTTC. Amino acid sequence: CASRPGQGTGANVLTF.

The J gene is TRBJ1-1, the V gene TRBV27, with D unclear. Deletions cut 5 bases from V and 1 base from J, with 11 bases between. This CDR3 spans 14 amino acids. The germline gives CDR1 MNHEY, CDR2 SMNVEV (reference sequence). The CDR3 bases are TGTGCCAGCAGTCGGGCGGGCCCGAACACTGAAGCTTTCTTT. Its translation: CASSRAGPNTEAFF.

The chain joins TRBV11-2 to TRBJ1-1; 7 bases are a match to TRBD1. Germline CDR1 reads SGHAT; CDR2 reads FQNNGV. The CDR3 totals 19 residues. With 0 bases clipped from V and 1 base from J, the junction kept 14 bases outside the gene matches. CDR3 loop: CASSLEGRAGGLGNTEAFF. The DNA of the CDR3 is TGTGCCAGCAGCTTAGAGGGGCGGGCAGGGGGTCTGGGGAACACTGAAGCTTTCTTT.

This clone turned up a few times. The junction departs from germline at one end; a sequencing error may be responsible. The chain has TRBV5-1 and TRBJ2-7; D is unclear. Per the germline V gene, CDR1 is SGHRS and CDR2 is YFSETQ. The CDR3 has 11 amino acids. In DNA, the CDR3 is TGCGCCAGCAGCTCCGCCTACGCGCAGTACTTC. Translating it yields CASSSAYAQYF.

The chain employs TRBV18 and TRBJ1-6; TRBD1 matches at 8 bases. After removal of 1 base from V and 10 bases from J, the junction contained 9 bases not matched to a gene. The CDR3 runs to 16 residues. Per the germline V gene, CDR1 is KGHSH and CDR2 is LQKENI. CDR3 loop: CASSPLPDRDVSPLHF. The DNA of the CDR3 is TGTGCCAGCTCACCACTGCCGGACAGGGACGTGTCACCCCTCCACTTT. The full variable domain, completed using reference TRBV18 and TRBJ1-6, is NAGVMQNPRHLVRRRGQEARLRCSPMKGHSHVYWYRQLPEEGLKFMVYLQKENIIDESGMPKERFSAEFPKEGPSILRIQQVVRGDSAAYFCASSPLPDRDVSPLHFGNGTRLTVT.

The rearrangement uses TRBV30 and TRBJ2-3; the match to TRBD2 covers 8 bases. CDR3 length: 14 amino acids. Germline CDR1 and CDR2: GTSNPN and SVGIG (reference sequence). J was trimmed by 6 bases and V by 1 base; bases with no gene match: 6. The CDR3 spells CAWSASGGWDTQYF. The CDR3 coding sequence is TGTGCCTGGAGTGCCAGCGGGGGTTGGGATACGCAGTATTTT. The entire variable domain, with the rest obtained from reference TRBV30 and TRBJ2-3, is as follows: SQTIHQWPATLVQPVGSPLSLECTVEGTSNPNLYWYRQAAGRGLQLLFYSVGIGQISSEVPQNLSASRPQDRQFILSSKKLLLSDSGFYLCAWSASGGWDTQYFGPGTRLTVL.

V usage is TRBV6-1 and J usage is TRBJ2-7; 9 nucleotides agree with TRBD1. The germline V gene encodes CDR1 MNHNS and CDR2 SASEGT. Trimming removed 6 bases from V and 3 bases from J; junction bases left unmatched: 6. The CDR3 is made up of 14 amino acids. CDR3 residues: CASRTGTGLYEQYF. CDR3 bases: TGTGCCAGCAGGACCGGGACAGGGCTCTACGAGCAGTACTTC.

The chain combines TRBV5-1 with TRBJ2-5; D possibly corresponds to TRBD2 (6 bases). The V gene lost 0 bases and the J gene lost 5 bases, with 14 bases spanning the gap. The germline V gene has CDR1 SGHRS and CDR2 YFSETQ. The CDR3 is 15 residues long. As DNA, the CDR3 is TGCGCCAGCAGCTTGGAAGGCAAACTAGCCGAGACCCAGTACTTC. It codes for CASSLEGKLAETQYF.

This chain joins TRBV30 and TRBJ2-7, with D perhaps matching TRBD2 (7 bases). V was shortened by 2 bases and J by 5 bases, with 22 bases between the two germline ends. The CDR3 consists of 16 residues. Looked up from germline, CDR1 is GTSNPN and CDR2 is SVGIG (reference sequence). The CDR3 loop reads CAWSPIGRAGANEQYF. The CDR3 nucleotides read TGTGCCTGGAGTCCCATTGGCCGGGCGGGGGCCAACGAGCAGTACTTC.